This is a list of T cell receptor beta chains from one sample in a study of glioma-infiltrating T cells. Each CDR3 protein gets one entry after TCRdb re-called the multiplex PCR reads with MiXCR. The repertoire includes roughly 130,000 distinct CDR3 sequences, around 25% of them detected once, and 27% sits in the top ten. Sequences were obtained from glioma tissue, nonneoplastic brain tissue, or PBMCs (not recorded which). Receptors originate from a human donor with low-grade glioma or glioblastoma, undergoing nonglioma brain surgery, or in good health (not recorded which). Each CDR3 is given with its conserved first and last residue. A D gene is named only where the DNA matches it firmly. Clone sizes are given selectively: once, few, many, or a class where the clone is expanded.

TRBV2	.	few	TRBJ2-3	11	CASNGLDTQYF	TGTGCCAGCAACGGGTTGGATACGCAGTATTTT
TRBV9	.	.	TRBJ1-1	14	CASSVVSADTEAFF	TGTGCCAGCAGCGTAGTGTCGGCCGACACTGAAGCTTTCTTT
TRBV28	.	.	TRBJ2-1	12	CASSEHLDEQFF	TGTGCCAGCAGCGAGCATTTGGATGAGCAGTTCTTC
TRBV7-2	.	.	TRBJ2-3	15	CASSFRLGDTDTQYF	TGTGCCAGCAGCTTTCGCCTAGGGGACACAGATACGCAGTATTTT
TRBV6-1	TRBD2	many	TRBJ2-1	15	CASSPWTSGGNEQFF	TGTGCCAGCAGTCCATGGACTAGCGGGGGCAATGAGCAGTTCTTC
TRBV7-6	TRBD2	many	TRBJ2-5	13	CASLAGGGETQYF	TGTGCCAGTCTAGCGGGGGGCGGAGAGACCCAGTACTTC
TRBV5-1	.	few	TRBJ1-6	12	CASSYQNSPLHF	TGCGCCAGCAGCTACCAGAATTCACCCCTCCACTTT
TRBV12-3/TRBV12-4	.	few	TRBJ1-2	13	CASSLMSYYGYTF	TGTGCCAGCAGTTTGATGTCCTACTATGGCTACACCTTC
TRBV25-1	.	many	TRBJ1-2	15	CASRGWGHRNYGYTF	TGTGCCAGCAGGGGCTGGGGACACAGAAACTATGGCTACACCTTC
TRBV20-1	TRBD2	.	TRBJ2-5	15	CSAREGGGAVKTQYF	TGCAGTGCTAGAGAAGGCGGGGGGGCCGTTAAGACCCAGTACTTC
TRBV15	.	.	TRBJ1-1	14	CATSRRQINTEAFF	TGTGCCACCAGCAGAAGACAGATAAACACTGAAGCTTTCTTT
TRBV18	.	.	TRBJ1-1	16	CASSQGGRGINTEAFF	TGTGCCAGCTCACAAGGGGGAAGAGGCATAAACACTGAAGCTTTCTTT
TRBV10-3	TRBD2	.	TRBJ2-5	14	CAPCERGPEPIQYF	TGTGCCCCCTGCGAGCGGGGGCCCGAACCAATCCAGTACTTC
TRBV7-3	TRBD1	few	TRBJ1-5	15	CASRKTGGSNQPQHF	TGTGCCAGCAGAAAGACAGGGGGAAGCAATCAGCCCCAGCATTTT
TRBV7-2	.	.	TRBJ2-5	12	CASSLAVGTQYF	TGTGCCAGCAGCTTAGCCGTGGGGACCCAGTACTTC
TRBV19	.	.	TRBJ2-3	15	CASSSGGVRMDTQYF	TGTGCCAGTAGTTCAGGGGGGGTCAGAATGGATACGCAGTATTTT
TRBV6-4	.	.	TRBJ2-2	15	CASSPRAGLDGELFF	TGTGCCAGCAGTCCTCGAGCGGGCCTGGACGGGGAGCTGTTTTTT
TRBV18	TRBD2	.	TRBJ2-2	16	CASSPRGGTNTGELFF	TGTGCCAGCTCACCACGGGGGGGAACGAACACCGGGGAGCTGTTTTTT
TRBV7-6	TRBD1	few	TRBJ2-2	15	CASSRWTGVAGELFF	TGTGCCAGCAGCAGATGGACAGGGGTGGCCGGGGAGCTGTTTTTT
TRBV5-1	TRBD2	.	TRBJ2-1	16	CASSLDRGGTHNEQFF	TGCGCCAGCAGCTTGGATCGCGGGGGGACCCACAATGAGCAGTTCTTC
TRBV7-2	.	.	TRBJ2-1	15	CASGLPDNAYNEQFF	TGTGCCAGCGGCTTACCGGATAATGCCTACAATGAGCAGTTCTTC
TRBV24-1	TRBD1	.	TRBJ1-1	15	CATMGTGGTNTEAFF	TGTGCCACCATGGGGACAGGGGGAACCAACACTGAAGCTTTCTTT
TRBV19	.	.	TRBJ1-1	15	CASSDIGDQNTEAFF	TGTGCCAGTAGTGATATAGGGGATCAGAACACTGAAGCTTTCTTT
TRBV18	.	.	TRBJ2-1	13	CASSPQRGNEQFF	TGTGCCAGCTCACCACAAAGGGGGAATGAGCAGTTCTTC
TRBV4-1	.	few	TRBJ1-1	14	CASSTYRSNTEAFF	TGCGCCAGCAGCACGTACAGATCCAACACTGAAGCTTTCTTT
TRBV2	.	.	TRBJ2-5	11	CASSGRGTQYF	TGTGCCAGCAGTGGACGCGGGACCCAGTACTTC
TRBV2	TRBD1	.	TRBJ1-5	15	CASSTGTAHNQPQHF	TGTGCCAGCAGCACCGGGACAGCCCACAATCAGCCCCAGCATTTT
TRBV4-2	.	.	TRBJ1-3	14	CASSHRSSGNTIYF	TGTGCCAGCAGCCACCGGAGCTCTGGAAACACCATATATTTT
TRBV3-1	TRBD1	.	TRBJ1-2	13	CASSSGQFYGYTF	TGTGCCAGCAGCTCGGGACAGTTCTATGGCTACACCTTC
TRBV28	.	many	TRBJ1-5	15	CASSSAGPSNQPQHF	TGTGCCAGCAGTTCCGCCGGGCCTAGCAATCAGCCCCAGCATTTT
TRBV11-2	.	.	TRBJ2-3	15	CASSLGGVYTDTQYF	TGTGCCAGCAGCTTAGGGGGCGTTTACACAGATACGCAGTATTTT
TRBV28	.	.	TRBJ1-5	14	CASSFAAGVRPQHF	TGTGCCAGCAGTTTCGCGGCAGGGGTTCGGCCCCAGCATTTT
TRBV4-2	TRBD2	few	TRBJ2-3	17	CASSQGPGLVSTDTQYF	TGTGCCAGCAGCCAGGGGCCGGGACTAGTTAGCACAGATACGCAGTATTTT
TRBV7-9	.	few	TRBJ2-2	12	CASSLVDGELFF	TGTGCCAGCAGCTTAGTCGACGGGGAGCTGTTTTTT
TRBV11-3	TRBD1	.	TRBJ2-3	14	CASKTGGSSDTQYF	TGTGCCAGTAAGACAGGGGGCTCGTCAGATACGCAGTATTTT
TRBV20-1	.	.	TRBJ1-2	15	CSARELQQLNYGYTF	TGCAGTGCTAGAGAATTGCAGCAACTTAACTATGGCTACACCTTC
TRBV4-1	.	few	TRBJ2-5	15	CASSQSDRYQETQYF	TGCGCCAGCAGCCAATCAGACAGGTACCAAGAGACCCAGTACTTC
TRBV6-6	.	.	TRBJ2-3	15	CASSSTDTSTDTQYF	TGTGCCAGCAGTTCAACCGACACGAGCACAGATACGCAGTATTTT
TRBV7-9	TRBD1	few	TRBJ2-1	13	CASSGTGWDEQFF	TGTGCCAGCAGCGGGACAGGGTGGGATGAGCAGTTCTTC
TRBV4-1	TRBD1	few	TRBJ1-5	16	CASSQDGTGINQPQHF	TGCGCCAGCAGCCAGGACGGGACAGGGATCAATCAGCCCCAGCATTTT
TRBV6-9	TRBD2	.	TRBJ2-1	17	CASSYSNRDYLHNEQFF	TGTGCCAGCAGTTACTCGAACCGGGACTACCTCCACAATGAGCAGTTCTTC
TRBV12-3/TRBV12-4	.	.	TRBJ2-3	16	CASSPGGTVLTDTQYF	TGTGCCAGCAGCCCAGGGGGGACAGTTCTTACAGATACGCAGTATTTT
TRBV6-1	.	few	TRBJ1-1	11	CASSRSAEAFF	TGTGCCAGCAGCCGCTCCGCTGAAGCTTTCTTT
TRBV29-1	TRBD1	.	TRBJ1-1	13	CSGRQGPNTEAFF	TGCAGCGGTAGACAGGGGCCCAACACTGAAGCTTTCTTT
TRBV25-1	.	many	TRBJ2-3	15	CASSESGRATDTQYF	TGTGCCAGCAGTGAAAGTGGCCGAGCAACAGATACGCAGTATTTT
TRBV7-2	TRBD2	.	TRBJ2-3	16	CASSPVGSGARDTQYF	TGTGCCAGCAGCCCCGTGGGGAGCGGGGCCAGGGATACGCAGTATTTT
TRBV12-3/TRBV12-4	.	.	TRBJ2-1	15	CASSLEGGSWNEQFF	TGTGCCAGCAGTTTAGAGGGGGGCTCGTGGAATGAGCAGTTCTTC
TRBV27	TRBD1	many	TRBJ1-2	13	CASSLTGEVGYTF	TGTGCCAGCAGCCTGACAGGGGAGGTGGGCTACACCTTC
TRBV4-2	.	many	TRBJ1-1	14	CASSQVGEYTEAFF	TGTGCCAGCAGCCAAGTGGGGGAGTACACTGAAGCTTTCTTT
TRBV6-1	.	few	TRBJ2-2	14	CASSRGRNTGELFF	TGTGCCAGCAGTCGGGGCAGGAACACCGGGGAGCTGTTTTTT